The rows below give T cell receptor beta chains drawn from one sample of a study of blood T cell repertoires in COVID-19. Clones were read by immunoSEQ multiplex PCR, and TCRdb kept only the in-frame ones, dropping some. The sample includes about 76,000 clones, around 86% seen only once; the top ten take 27%. Sequencing was carried out using peripheral blood. The receptors here all came from a human donor in a cohort sampled during active COVID-19. Each CDR3 is given with its conserved first and last residue. Each record gives: V gene, J gene, D gene, clone size, CDR3 length, CDR3 protein, CDR3 DNA. D genes are given only for firm matches. Part of the rows lack a size; the others show once, few, many or a class for expanded clones.

>TRBV7-8|TRBJ2-2|TRBD1|.|15
CASRWRRTGAGELFF
TGTGCCAGCAGATGGAGGCGGACAGGGGCCGGGGAGCTGTTTTTT
>TRBV2|TRBJ1-2|.|.|13
CASRRDYYNGYTF
TGTGCCAGCAGAAGGGACTACTATAATGGCTACACCTTC
>TRBV5-1|TRBJ1-6|.|.|14
CASSLGQINSPLHF
TGCGCCAGCAGCTTGGGACAGATTAATTCACCCCTCCACTTT
>TRBV7-2|TRBJ1-1|.|.|14
CASSLQDRNTEAFF
TGTGCCAGCAGCTTACAGGACAGAAACACTGAAGCTTTCTTT
>TRBV6-5|TRBJ2-7|TRBD1|.|15
CASSYPTGSTDEQYF
TGTGCCAGCAGTTACCCGACAGGGAGTACGGACGAGCAGTACTTC
>TRBV3-1/TRBV3-2|TRBJ2-7|.|once|12
CASSQAQRRQYF
TGTGCCAGCAGCCAAGCCCAGCGTCGGCAGTACTTC
>TRBV5-1|TRBJ2-3|.|.|14
CASSLTFTLDTQYF
TGCGCCAGCAGCTTAACTTTCACCTTAGATACGCAGTATTTT
>TRBV4-1|TRBJ2-2|TRBD2|.|17
CASSQEFRGGPGGELFF
TGCGCCAGCAGCCAAGAATTCCGCGGGGGGCCAGGTGGGGAGCTGTTTTTT
>TRBV5-6|TRBJ1-5|.|.|18
CASSSGVRDLRTDQPQHF
TGTGCCAGCAGCTCAGGGGTACGTGATCTTCGGACGGATCAGCCCCAGCATTTT
>TRBV19|TRBJ2-7|.|.|13
CASSSGHLYEQYF
TGTGCCAGTAGTTCCGGACACCTCTACGAGCAGTACTTC
>TRBV28|TRBJ1-2|.|.|13
CASSLRTDYGYTF
TGTGCCAGCAGTTTAAGGACAGACTATGGCTACACCTTC
>TRBV18|TRBJ2-1|.|.|15
CASSPLGQGGNEQFF
TGTGCCAGCTCACCATTAGGGCAGGGGGGCAATGAGCAGTTCTTC
>TRBV6-5|TRBJ2-5|TRBD1|.|13
CASGKTGWETQYF
TGTGCCAGCGGGAAGACAGGGTGGGAGACCCAGTACTTC
>TRBV2|TRBJ1-4|.|.|14
CASRETGTNEKLFF
TGTGCCAGCAGGGAGACAGGCACCAATGAAAAACTGTTTTTT
>TRBV12-3/TRBV12-4|TRBJ2-7|.|.|12
CASTFRGYEQYF
TGTGCCAGCACCTTTAGGGGTTACGAGCAGTACTTC
>TRBV27|TRBJ1-1|.|.|15
CASSSRDIQNTEAFF
TGTGCCAGCAGTTCCCGAGACATCCAGAACACTGAAGCTTTCTTT
>TRBV7-2|TRBJ1-1|.|.|14
CASSRSEYGTEAFF
TGTGCCAGCAGCCGTTCGGAGTACGGAACTGAAGCTTTCTTT
>TRBV9|TRBJ2-3|TRBD2|.|17
CASSPHLAGGQLDTQYF
TGTGCCAGCAGCCCCCATCTAGCGGGGGGGCAATTAGATACGCAGTATTTT
>TRBV10-1|TRBJ2-3|.|.|15
CASSESRARTDTQYF
TGCGCCAGCAGTGAGTCGAGGGCACGCACAGATACGCAGTATTTT
>TRBV19|TRBJ1-1|.|few|15
CASNPDRTPNTEAFF
TGTGCCAGTAACCCTGACAGGACCCCAAACACTGAAGCTTTCTTT
>TRBV6-4|TRBJ2-5|.|.|15
CASSDTVPHQETQYF
TGTGCCAGCAGTGATACTGTTCCACACCAAGAGACCCAGTACTTC
>TRBV6-4|TRBJ1-3|TRBD1|.|20
CASSESIRDRPHYSGNTIYF
TGTGCCAGCAGTGAATCGATTAGGGACAGGCCTCATTACTCTGGAAACACCATATATTTT
>TRBV28|TRBJ2-6|.|.|17
CASSLGTASSGANVLTF
TGTGCCAGCAGTTTAGGAACAGCTTCCTCTGGGGCCAACGTCCTGACTTTC
>TRBV5-4|TRBJ2-7|.|.|13
CASSRAGITKQYF
TGTGCCAGCAGCCGCGCAGGGATTACGAAGCAGTACTTC
>TRBV4-1|TRBJ2-5|TRBD2|.|16
CASSQVAGAFQETQYF
TGCGCCAGCAGCCAGGTAGCGGGGGCCTTCCAAGAGACCCAGTACTTC
>TRBV24-1|TRBJ2-7|TRBD1|.|8
CAPRGQLF
TGTGCCCCTCGGGGACAGCTGTTC
>TRBV5-1|TRBJ2-6|TRBD1|.|17
CASSSGQGALGANVLTF
TGCGCCAGCAGCTCTGGACAGGGGGCGCTTGGGGCCAACGTCCTGACTTTC
>TRBV6-5|TRBJ1-2|TRBD1|.|14
CASADRGPNYGYTF
TGTGCCAGCGCCGACAGGGGCCCCAACTATGGCTACACCTTC
>TRBV5-1|TRBJ2-3|TRBD2|few|17
CASSLGTSGGARDTQYF
TGCGCCAGCAGCTTGGGGACTAGCGGGGGGGCCCGGGATACGCAGTATTTT
>TRBV2|TRBJ2-7|.|.|14
CASSPEQGPHEQYF
TGTGCCAGCAGTCCCGAACAGGGTCCACACGAGCAGTACTTC
>TRBV2|TRBJ2-3|TRBD2|once|14
CASRLAGYTDTQYF
TGTGCCAGCCGACTAGCGGGGTACACAGATACGCAGTATTTT
>TRBV6-5|TRBJ2-7|.|.|12
CASSTGVGEQYF
TGTGCCAGCAGTACAGGCGTTGGGGAGCAGTACTTC
>TRBV5-1|TRBJ1-1|.|.|15
CASSSLGGRNTEAFF
TGCGCCAGCAGCTCCTTGGGGGGGAGGAACACTGAAGCTTTCTTT
>TRBV2|TRBJ1-4|.|.|15
CASISSDSAIEKLFF
TGTGCCAGCATTTCCTCCGACAGCGCAATTGAAAAACTGTTTTTT
>TRBV5-4|TRBJ2-7|TRBD1|.|14
CASSSGQVQGEQYF
TGTGCCAGCAGCTCCGGACAGGTCCAGGGGGAGCAGTACTTC
>TRBV5-1|TRBJ2-7|.|.|14
CASSPGDNAYEQYF
TGCGCCAGCAGCCCCGGGGACAATGCCTACGAGCAGTACTTC
>TRBV9|TRBJ1-2|.|few|13
CASSKGPLGGYTF
TGTGCCAGCTCAAAGGGGCCGCTGGGTGGCTACACCTTC
>TRBV19|TRBJ2-3|TRBD2|few|16
CASSSSGGEGTDTQYF
TGTGCCAGTAGTAGTTCGGGAGGGGAAGGTACAGATACGCAGTATTTT
>TRBV10-3|TRBJ2-1|.|.|11
CAISDVNEQFF
TGTGCCATCAGTGATGTAAATGAGCAGTTCTTC
>TRBV9|TRBJ2-3|.|few|13
CASSVPLGDTQYF
TGTGCCAGCAGCGTCCCCCTCGGAGATACGCAGTATTTT
>TRBV5-1|TRBJ1-2|.|.|14
CASSLAGQNYGYTF
TGCGCCAGCAGCTTGGCTGGACAGAACTATGGCTACACCTTC
>TRBV7-3|TRBJ1-1|.|.|14
CASSLQGPNTEAFF
TGTGCCAGCAGCCTCCAGGGCCCGAACACTGAAGCTTTCTTT
>TRBV18|TRBJ1-2|TRBD1|.|13
CASSPTGNYGYTF
TGTGCCAGCTCACCGACAGGGAATTATGGCTACACCTTC
>TRBV2|TRBJ1-1|.|.|14
CASSPTVHDTEAFF
TGTGCCAGCAGTCCGACAGTTCATGACACTGAAGCTTTCTTT
>TRBV5-6|TRBJ1-2|TRBD1|.|15
CASSAWDRTNYGYTF
TGTGCCAGCAGCGCATGGGACAGGACTAACTATGGCTACACCTTC
>TRBV7-8|TRBJ1-2|TRBD1|.|14
CASSLTGQAYGYTF
TGTGCCAGCAGCTTAACGGGACAGGCCTATGGCTACACCTTC
>TRBV4-2|TRBJ2-1|TRBD1|.|16
CASSLSDRGFYNEQFF
TGTGCCAGCAGCCTTTCGGACAGGGGGTTCTACAATGAGCAGTTCTTC
>TRBV6-5|TRBJ1-4|.|.|14
CASSSGHPNEKLFF
TGTGCCAGCAGTTCAGGACATCCGAATGAAAAACTGTTTTTT
>TRBV19|TRBJ1-5|.|few|11
CASSQDQPQHF
TGTGCCAGTAGTCAGGATCAGCCCCAGCATTTT
>TRBV21-1|TRBJ2-5|.|.|15
CASSNYRSSRETQYF
TGTGCCAGCAGCAATTACAGGAGTAGTAGGGAGACCCAGTACTTC
>TRBV12-3/TRBV12-4|TRBJ2-7|.|once|11
CASGKGDEQYF
TGTGCCAGCGGAAAAGGGGACGAGCAGTACTTC
>TRBV27|TRBJ2-7|.|.|14
CASSSRVGSYEQYF
TGTGCCAGCAGTTCCAGGGTGGGCTCCTACGAGCAGTACTTC